The 22 T cell receptor beta chains reported below all come from one sample, sequenced in a study of T cell responses to AZD1222 COVID-19 vaccine. TCRdb's copy holds only in-frame clones and misses some; the assay was immunoSEQ multiplex PCR. This table holds tens of thousands of clones, 70% to 90% found once. The sample here was peripheral blood, taken 28 days after the second AZD1222 dose. All receptors come from an adult who received the AZD1222 COVID-19 vaccine.

The CDR3 loop is CASSPGELAGGSNTGELFF. Written as DNA, the CDR3 is TGTGCCAGTTCCCCAGGAGAGCTAGCGGGGGGTTCGAACACCGGGGAGCTGTTTTTT. The chain is built from TRBV19 and TRBJ2-2, with 11 nucleotides matching TRBD2. The germline CDR1 and CDR2 sequences are LNHDA and SQIVND (reference sequence). This CDR3 spans 19 amino acids. The V gene end was trimmed by 8 bases and the J gene end by 0 bases; junction bases not matched to a gene: 14.

The chain is built from TRBV7-2 and TRBJ1-1, with TRBD1 matching over 10 bases. Per germline, CDR1 SGHTA and CDR2 FQGNSA. CDR3 length: 16 residues. Losses at the gene ends were 0 bases for V and 0 bases for J; bases not matched to a gene: 1. CDR3 sequence reads: CASSLAGTGVNTEAFF. The CDR3 DNA reads TGTGCCAGCAGCTTAGCCGGGACAGGGGTGAACACTGAAGCTTTCTTT.

This clone showed up many times. The chain recombines TRBV29-1 with TRBJ2-7; 10 nucleotides agree with TRBD2. V dropped 3 bases and J dropped 3; count of bases not matched to a gene: 5. Germline CDR1 is SQVTM and CDR2 is ANQGSEA. The CDR3 consists of 14 residues. The DNA for the CDR3 is TGCAGCGTTGAGTGGACTAGCGGTGGCTACGAGCAGTACTTC. This gives the protein CSVEWTSGGYEQYF.

The chain uses TRBV12-5 and TRBJ2-5; D possibly corresponds to TRBD2 (6 bases). The CDR3 is 13 residues long. Trimming shortened V by 5 bases and J by 2 bases, and 9 bases separated the two germline ends. Germline V gene lookup returns CDR1 LGHNT and CDR2 FRNRAP. CDR3 nucleotide sequence: TGTGCTAGTGGTGTTAGCGGACAAGAGACCCAGTACTTC. This gives the protein CASGVSGQETQYF.

The rearrangement uses TRBV14 and TRBJ1-1, with D possibly matching TRBD1 (6 bases). Germline CDR1 reads SGHDN; CDR2 reads FVKESK. The CDR3 is 15 residues long. V was pared by 4 bases and J by 0 bases, with 12 bases between. For the CDR3, the DNA is TGTGCCAGCAGCCGGTCGGACAGAATGAACACTGAAGCTTTCTTT. As protein: CASSRSDRMNTEAFF.

Worth noting for this clone: Possible read error: a much larger clone is one base away. The same CDR3 also results from other DNA sequences found in this sample. J is TRBJ2-1 and V is TRBV5-1, with D possibly being TRBD2 (6 bases). Germline CDR1 reads SGHRS; CDR2 reads YFSETQ. The V end was cut by 2 bases, the J end by 9 bases, with 12 bases between. The length of the CDR3 is 13 residues. The CDR3: CASSLTSLVEQFF. The CDR3, as DNA: TGCGCCAGCAGCTTAACTAGCTTGGTTGAGCAGTTCTTC.

A few counts support this clone. The chain links TRBV6-2 or TRBV6-3 to TRBJ1-2; 7 nucleotides line up with TRBD1. The CDR3 length is 16 residues. Germline CDR1 reads MNHEY; CDR2 reads SVGEGT. Trimming at V came to 5 bases and at J to 2 bases, leaving 11 bases not matched to a gene. CDR3 amino acids: CASSQFGLTGNYGYTF. Written as DNA, the CDR3 is TGTGCCAGCAGTCAGTTCGGTTTGACAGGGAACTATGGCTACACCTTC.

Of note for this clone: Within the sample, other DNA sequences also encode this same CDR3. The gene calls are TRBV11-3 and TRBJ1-3; D unclear. CDR1 is SGHNT and CDR2 is YENEEA in the germline V gene. The CDR3 spans 14 residues. Trimming removed 5 bases from V and 0 bases from J, with 8 bases in between. DNA for the CDR3: TGTGCCAGCAGCCTTGGCAACTCTGGAAACACCATATATTTT. Translated, it gives CASSLGNSGNTIYF.

The chain combines TRBV4-1 with TRBJ1-1; D is unresolved. The CDR3 loop spans 14 amino acids. In germline, CDR1 is MGHRA, CDR2 YSYEKL. Trimming cost V 10 bases and J 1 base, with 16 bases left between them. CDR3 sequence reads: CATRWGAENTEAFF. The CDR3 DNA reads TGCGCCACCAGGTGGGGAGCCGAGAACACTGAAGCTTTCTTT.

This rearrangement joins TRBV28 to TRBJ1-1, with D hard to call. The CDR3 length is 13 residues. Trimming removed 8 bases from V and 5 bases from J, with 15 bases in between. Germline V CDR1 and CDR2: MDHEN, SYDVKM. DNA of the CDR3: TGTGCCAGCGCGACTCCCCAGAGGACTGAAGCTTTCTTT. This sequence encodes CASATPQRTEAFF. The full variable domain, rest sourced from reference TRBV28 and TRBJ1-1, is DVKVTQSSRYLVKRTGEKVFLECVQDMDHENMFWYRQDPGLGLRLIYFSYDVKMKEKGDIPEGYSVSREKKERFSLILESASTNQTSMYLCASATPQRTEAFFGQGTRLTVV.

The chain is built from TRBV15 and TRBJ1-4; D uncertain. Germline lookup yields CDR1 LNHNV and CDR2 YYDKDF (reference sequence). Deletions cut 5 bases from V and 8 bases from J, with 21 bases between. The CDR3 totals 16 residues. CDR3 coding DNA: TGTGCCACCAGCGGGCGAGTCTGGGGTCGGGTCGAAAAACTGTTTTTT. Translated: CATSGRVWGRVEKLFF.

In its sample, this clone was seen many times. The same CDR3 arises from other DNA sequences in this sample as well. The chain carries TRBV6-2 or TRBV6-3 and TRBJ2-2; 11 nucleotides agree with TRBD2. CDR1 and CDR2 (germline): MNHEY, SVGEGT. This CDR3 contains 16 residues. J lost 9 bases, V lost 2 bases, and 8 bases had no gene match. The CDR3 bases are TGTGCCAGCAGTTACCGCTTAGCGGGGGGGCCGCGGGAGCTGTTTTTT. Translated: CASSYRLAGGPRELFF.

The chain joins TRBV5-1 to TRBJ2-3; 11 positions match TRBD2. Germline V CDR1 and CDR2: SGHRS, YFSETQ. V lost 5 bases and J lost 2; bases outside the gene matches: 7. The CDR3 length is 16 residues. The CDR3 sequence: CASRQGTSGPTDTQYF. CDR3 coding DNA: TGCGCCAGCAGGCAGGGGACTAGCGGCCCCACAGATACGCAGTATTTT.

The V call is TRBV12-3 or TRBV12-4, the J call TRBJ2-5; no definite D call. V was shortened by 5 bases and J by 0 bases, with 7 bases between the two germline ends. This CDR3 has 13 amino acids. The chain's CDR3 is CASSLDHQETQYF. In DNA, the CDR3 is TGTGCCAGCAGTCTGGACCACCAAGAGACCCAGTACTTC.

V and J are TRBV11-2 and TRBJ2-1; D remains unclear. Germline CDR1 and CDR2: SGHAT and FQNNGV. The ends were cut back, 1 base at V and 7 bases at J, with 8 bases in the middle. The CDR3 runs to 13 residues. The CDR3 reads CASSLAFVNEQFF. The CDR3 region has the DNA TGTGCCAGCAGCTTAGCGTTCGTAAATGAGCAGTTCTTC.

This clone was counted between two and nine times. The rearrangement joins TRBV29-1 to TRBJ2-3; D may be TRBD1 (6 bases). The V and J ends lost 6 bases and 4 bases respectively, with 20 bases between them. The CDR3 totals 15 residues. Germline V gene lookup returns CDR1 SQVTM and CDR2 ANQGSEA. CDR3 amino acids: CSVLGRGQFPDTQYF. For the CDR3, the DNA is TGCAGCGTCCTGGGCAGGGGTCAGTTCCCAGATACGCAGTATTTT.

The chain recombines TRBV6-2 or TRBV6-3 with TRBJ2-1; 14 positions match TRBD2. J was trimmed by 7 bases and V by 6 bases; bases with no gene match: 8. This CDR3 contains 16 residues. Germline V CDR1 and CDR2: MNHEY, SVGEGT. CDR3 amino acids: CASSWTSGRQANEQFF. Here the CDR3 DNA reads TGTGCCAGCAGCTGGACTAGCGGGAGGCAAGCGAATGAGCAGTTCTTC.

The chain carries TRBV7-9 and TRBJ1-2, with no clear D. Germline V lookup: CDR1 SEHNR, CDR2 FQNEAQ (reference sequence). The CDR3 consists of 19 residues. Between the trimmed V and J ends, which lost 6 bases and 4 bases, there was a span of 30 bases. In DNA, the CDR3 is TGTGCCAGCAGTCGAACAATGTGGTCCCCCGATTTGGAGACCTATGGCTACACCTTC. This encodes CASSRTMWSPDLETYGYTF.

The chain joins TRBV28 to TRBJ1-2, with D hard to call. CDR3 length: 11 amino acids. With 4 bases removed from V and 4 bases from J, the gap between germline ends came to 4 bases. Germline-derived CDR1 and CDR2 are MDHEN and SYDVKM. The CDR3, as DNA: TGTGCCAGCAGTTCCGGCTATGGCTACACCTTC. This translates into CASSSGYGYTF.

The genes are TRBV5-6 and TRBJ1-5, with D uncertain. The CDR3 extends over 15 amino acids. Germline V lookup: CDR1 SGHDT, CDR2 YYEEEE. Trimming removed 3 bases at V and 0 bases at J, with 10 bases between. Here the CDR3 reads CASSSRGFSNQPQHF. CDR3 coding DNA: TGTGCCAGCAGCTCCCGGGGATTTAGCAATCAGCCCCAGCATTTT. Looking up the rest from reference TRBV5-6 and TRBJ1-5 gives the full variable domain: DAGVTQSPTHLIKTRGQQVTLRCSPKSGHDTVSWYQQALGQGPQFIFQYYEEEERQRGNFPDRFSGHQFPNYSSELNVNALLLGDSALYLCASSSRGFSNQPQHFGDGTRLSIL.

This sequence joins TRBV10-3 and TRBJ2-1; 11 nucleotides line up with TRBD2. J was trimmed by 2 bases and V by 3 bases; bases with no gene match: 12. The CDR3 loop spans 19 amino acids. Per germline, CDR1 ENHRY and CDR2 SYGVKD. CDR3 amino acids: CAISDLAGGPSGAYNEQFF. The CDR3 DNA reads as TGTGCCATCAGTGACTTAGCGGGAGGGCCCTCAGGCGCCTACAATGAGCAGTTCTTC.

The chain employs TRBV27 and TRBJ1-6, with D unclear. The CDR3 spans 13 residues. Trimming cost V 6 bases and J 7 bases, with 10 bases left between them. Germline V CDR1 and CDR2: MNHEY, SMNVEV (reference sequence). CDR3 nucleotide sequence: TGTGCCAGCAGGATTCCCGGAAATTCACCCCTCCACTTT. Translation: CASRIPGNSPLHF.